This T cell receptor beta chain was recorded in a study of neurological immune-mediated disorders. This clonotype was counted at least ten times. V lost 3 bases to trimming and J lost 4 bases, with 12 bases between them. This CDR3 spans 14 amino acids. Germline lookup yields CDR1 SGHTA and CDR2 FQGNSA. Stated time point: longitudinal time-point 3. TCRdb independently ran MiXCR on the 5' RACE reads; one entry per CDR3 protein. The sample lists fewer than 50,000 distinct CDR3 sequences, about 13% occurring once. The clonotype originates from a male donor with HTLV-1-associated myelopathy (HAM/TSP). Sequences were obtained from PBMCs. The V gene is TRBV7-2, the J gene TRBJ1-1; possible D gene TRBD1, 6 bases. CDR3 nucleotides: TGTGCCAGCAGCTTTACAGGGTGGGTCACTGAAGCTTTCTTT. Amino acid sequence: CASSFTGWVTEAFF.